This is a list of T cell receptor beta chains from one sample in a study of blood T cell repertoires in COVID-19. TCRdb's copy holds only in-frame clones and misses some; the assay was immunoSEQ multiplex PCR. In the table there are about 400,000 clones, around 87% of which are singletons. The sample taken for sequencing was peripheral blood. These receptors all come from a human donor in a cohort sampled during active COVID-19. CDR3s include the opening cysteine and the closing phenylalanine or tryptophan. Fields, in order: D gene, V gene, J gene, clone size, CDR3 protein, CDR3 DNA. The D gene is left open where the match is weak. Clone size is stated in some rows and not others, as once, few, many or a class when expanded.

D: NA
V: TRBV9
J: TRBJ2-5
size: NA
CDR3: CASSVGSGQETQYF
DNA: TGTGCCAGCAGCGTAGGCTCAGGCCAAGAGACCCAGTACTTC

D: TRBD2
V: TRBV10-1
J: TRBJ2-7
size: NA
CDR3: CASSEGLADYEQYF
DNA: TGCGCCAGCAGTGAGGGACTAGCGGATTACGAGCAGTACTTC

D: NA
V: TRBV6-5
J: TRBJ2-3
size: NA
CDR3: CASSPGGGTYTQYF
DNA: TGTGCCAGCAGTCCGGGTGGCGGAACTTATACGCAGTATTTT

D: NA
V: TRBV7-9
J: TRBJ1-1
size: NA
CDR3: CASSLQQLPWTVEAFF
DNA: TGTGCCAGCAGCTTACAGCAGTTACCTTGGACTGTCGAAGCTTTCTTT

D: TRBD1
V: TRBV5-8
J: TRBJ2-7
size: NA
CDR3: CASSFRTGARIEQYF
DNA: TGTGCCAGCAGCTTTCGGACAGGGGCGAGGATCGAGCAGTACTTC

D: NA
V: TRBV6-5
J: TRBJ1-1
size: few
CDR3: CASIRVLGTEAFF
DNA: TGTGCCAGCATTCGGGTGTTAGGAACTGAAGCTTTCTTT

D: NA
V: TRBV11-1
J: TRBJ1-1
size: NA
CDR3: CASGQTGASQAFF
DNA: TGTGCCAGCGGACAGACAGGCGCATCCCAAGCTTTCTTT

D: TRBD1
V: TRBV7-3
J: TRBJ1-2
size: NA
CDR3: CASSQTGGGGYTF
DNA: TGTGCCAGCAGCCAGACAGGGGGAGGAGGCTACACCTTC

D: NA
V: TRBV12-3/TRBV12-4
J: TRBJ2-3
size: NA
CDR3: CASSSPPNTQYF
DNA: TGTGCCAGCAGCTCACCCCCTAATACGCAGTATTTT

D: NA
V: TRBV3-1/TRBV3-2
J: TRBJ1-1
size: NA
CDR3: CASSQAVNTEAFF
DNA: TGTGCCAGCAGCCAAGCGGTGAACACTGAAGCTTTCTTT

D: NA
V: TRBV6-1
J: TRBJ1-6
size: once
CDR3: CASSEPPTGGGSPLHF
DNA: TGTGCCAGCAGTGAACCGCCGACTGGGGGAGGCTCACCCCTCCACTTT

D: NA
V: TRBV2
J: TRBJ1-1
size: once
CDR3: CASSALRADTEAFF
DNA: TGTGCCAGCAGTGCCCTGAGGGCAGACACTGAAGCTTTCTTT

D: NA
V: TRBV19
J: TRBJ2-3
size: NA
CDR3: CASSWGQGTDTQYF
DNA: TGTGCCAGTAGTTGGGGCCAGGGCACAGATACGCAGTATTTT

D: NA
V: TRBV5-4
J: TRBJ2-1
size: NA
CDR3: CASSLEQGEQFF
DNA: TGTGCCAGCAGCTTGGAGCAGGGTGAGCAGTTCTTC

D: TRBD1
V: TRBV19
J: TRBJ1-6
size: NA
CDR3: CASSAQQGALNSPLHF
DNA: TGTGCCAGTAGTGCCCAACAGGGGGCCTTGAATTCACCCCTCCACTTT

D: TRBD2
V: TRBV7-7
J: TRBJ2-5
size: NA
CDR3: CASSLVPGGETQYF
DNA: TGTGCTAGCAGCCTGGTTCCGGGAGGGGAGACCCAGTACTTC

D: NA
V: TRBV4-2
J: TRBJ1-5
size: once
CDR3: CASSPGLISNQPQHF
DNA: TGTGCCAGCAGCCCGGGACTTATTAGCAATCAGCCCCAGCATTTT

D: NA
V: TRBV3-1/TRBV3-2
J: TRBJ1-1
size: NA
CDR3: CASSQGYRVIEAFF
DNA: TGTGCCAGCAGCCAAGGGTATCGGGTCATCGAAGCTTTCTTT

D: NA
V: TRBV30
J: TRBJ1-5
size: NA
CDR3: CAWAGYSNQPQHF
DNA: TGTGCCTGGGCAGGTTATAGCAATCAGCCCCAGCATTTT

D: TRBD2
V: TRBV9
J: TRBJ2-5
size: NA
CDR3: CASSIGTSGIGETQYF
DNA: TGTGCCAGCAGCATCGGGACTAGCGGGATCGGGGAGACCCAGTACTTC

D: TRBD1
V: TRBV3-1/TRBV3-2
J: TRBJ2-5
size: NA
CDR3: CASSRGQGSETQYF
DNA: TGTGCCAGCAGCCGTGGACAGGGTTCGGAGACCCAGTACTTC

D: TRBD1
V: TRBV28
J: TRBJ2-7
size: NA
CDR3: CASRQGVQENEQYF
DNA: TGTGCCAGCAGACAGGGGGTACAAGAAAACGAGCAGTACTTC

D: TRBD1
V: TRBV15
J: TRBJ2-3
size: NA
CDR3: CATSRNDRGTDTQYF
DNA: TGTGCCACCAGCCGAAATGACAGGGGTACAGATACGCAGTATTTT

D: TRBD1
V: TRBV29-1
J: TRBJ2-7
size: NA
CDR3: CSVDLGQGAVQYF
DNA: TGCAGCGTTGATTTGGGACAGGGGGCTGTGCAGTACTTC

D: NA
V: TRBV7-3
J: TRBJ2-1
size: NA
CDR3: CASSLPGNEQFF
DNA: TGTGCCAGCAGCTTACCCGGGAATGAGCAGTTCTTC

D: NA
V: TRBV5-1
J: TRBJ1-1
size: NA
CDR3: CASSLAGQTNTEAFF
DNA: TGCGCCAGCAGCTTGGCTGGACAGACGAACACTGAAGCTTTCTTT

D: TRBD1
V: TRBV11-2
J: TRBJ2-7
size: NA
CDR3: CASSLGQGAFYEQYF
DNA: TGTGCCAGCAGCTTAGGACAGGGGGCCTTCTACGAGCAGTACTTC

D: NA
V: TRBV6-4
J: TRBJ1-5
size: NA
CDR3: CASSDDGGATRSGNQPQHF
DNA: TGTGCCAGCAGTGACGATGGGGGGGCCACACGGTCGGGCAATCAGCCCCAGCATTTT

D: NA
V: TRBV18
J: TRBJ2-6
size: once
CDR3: CASSPQVKLSGANVLTF
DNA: TGTGCCAGCTCACCACAGGTGAAACTATCTGGGGCCAACGTCCTGACTTTC

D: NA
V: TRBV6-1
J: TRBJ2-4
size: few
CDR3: CASSKGTAEALAKNIQYF
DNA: TGTGCCAGCAGTAAAGGGACTGCGGAAGCGCTAGCCAAAAACATTCAGTACTTC

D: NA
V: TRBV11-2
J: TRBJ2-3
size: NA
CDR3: CASSLARITDTQYF
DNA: TGTGCCAGCAGCCTAGCTAGAATCACAGATACGCAGTATTTT

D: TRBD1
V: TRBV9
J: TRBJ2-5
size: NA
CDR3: CASSARDRTGEETQYF
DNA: TGTGCCAGCAGCGCCAGAGATAGGACAGGGGAAGAGACCCAGTACTTC

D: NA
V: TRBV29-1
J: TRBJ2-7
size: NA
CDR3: CSVRPGGEQYF
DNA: TGCAGCGTCCGACCCGGGGGCGAGCAGTACTTC

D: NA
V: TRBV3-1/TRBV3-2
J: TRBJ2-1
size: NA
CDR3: CASSQSGADNEQFF
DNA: TGTGCCAGCAGCCAATCAGGGGCTGACAATGAGCAGTTCTTC

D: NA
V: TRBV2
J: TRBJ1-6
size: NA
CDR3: CASSEEGFSPLHF
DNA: TGTGCCAGCAGTGAAGAGGGGTTCTCACCCCTCCACTTT

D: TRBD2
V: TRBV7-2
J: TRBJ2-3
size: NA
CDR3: CASSLVGGGVGDTQYF
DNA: TGTGCCAGCAGCTTAGTGGGCGGGGGGGTAGGAGATACGCAGTATTTT

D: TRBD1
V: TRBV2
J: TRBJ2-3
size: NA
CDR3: CASSEVGTVTDTQYF
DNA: TGTGCCAGCAGTGAAGTAGGGACAGTTACAGATACGCAGTATTTT

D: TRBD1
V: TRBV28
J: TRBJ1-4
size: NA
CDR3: CASSLFDRVEKLFF
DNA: TGTGCCAGCAGTTTGTTCGACAGGGTTGAAAAACTGTTTTTT

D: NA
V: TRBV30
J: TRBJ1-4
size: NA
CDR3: CAWSQTTGTTNEKLFF
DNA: TGTGCCTGGAGTCAAACAACAGGGACAACTAATGAAAAACTGTTTTTT

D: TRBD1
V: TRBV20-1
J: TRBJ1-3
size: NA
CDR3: CSASWDRTNTIYF
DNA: TGCAGTGCTAGTTGGGACAGAACAAACACCATATATTTT

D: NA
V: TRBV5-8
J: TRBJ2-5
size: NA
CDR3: CASSLMRSGLRKEYF
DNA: TGTGCCAGCAGCTTGATGCGGTCCGGACTGCGCAAGGAGTACTTC

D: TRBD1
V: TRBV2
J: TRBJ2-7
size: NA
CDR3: CASKSEGTAFYEQYF
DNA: TGTGCCAGCAAAAGCGAAGGGACAGCCTTCTACGAGCAGTACTTC

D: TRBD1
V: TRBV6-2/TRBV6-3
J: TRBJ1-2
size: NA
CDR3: CASSYSPGQSYGYTF
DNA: TGTGCCAGCAGTTACTCGCCGGGACAGTCATATGGCTACACCTTC

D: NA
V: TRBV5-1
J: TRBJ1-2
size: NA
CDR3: CASRFSTGIIYGYTF
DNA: TGCGCCAGCCGATTTTCGACAGGCATCATATATGGCTACACCTTC

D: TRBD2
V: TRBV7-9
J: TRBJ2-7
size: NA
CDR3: CASSLGTSVIYEQYF
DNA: TGTGCCAGCAGCTTAGGGACTAGCGTAATCTACGAGCAGTACTTC

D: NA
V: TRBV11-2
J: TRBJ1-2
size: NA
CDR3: CASSSSNYGYTF
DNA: TGTGCCAGCTCCAGTTCTAACTATGGCTACACCTTC

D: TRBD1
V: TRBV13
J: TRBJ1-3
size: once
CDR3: CASSLGGTVGGNTIYF
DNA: TGTGCCAGCAGCTTAGGTGGGACAGTCGGTGGAAACACCATATATTTT

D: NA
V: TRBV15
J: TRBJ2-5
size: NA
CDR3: CATSRALRETQYF
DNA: TGTGCCACCAGCAGAGCCCTCCGGGAGACCCAGTACTTC

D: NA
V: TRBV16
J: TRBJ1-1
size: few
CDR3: CASSSSVNTEAFF
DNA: TGTGCCAGTAGTTCATCGGTGAACACTGAAGCTTTCTTT

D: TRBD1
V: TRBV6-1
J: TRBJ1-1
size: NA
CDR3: CASSDPTGGTEAFF
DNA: TGTGCCAGCAGTGATCCTACAGGGGGCACTGAAGCTTTCTTT

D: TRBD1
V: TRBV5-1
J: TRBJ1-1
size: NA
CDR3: CASSLQLGQGLTEAFF
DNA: TGCGCCAGCAGCTTGCAACTCGGACAGGGTCTCACTGAAGCTTTCTTT

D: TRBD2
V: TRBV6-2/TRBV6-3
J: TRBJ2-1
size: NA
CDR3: CASSYRVSGGESYNEQFF
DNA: TGTGCCAGCAGTTACCGGGTTAGCGGGGGGGAATCCTACAATGAGCAGTTCTTC

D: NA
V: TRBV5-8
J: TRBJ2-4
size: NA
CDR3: CASSLGRAVAKNIQYF
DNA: TGTGCCAGCAGCTTGGGGAGGGCTGTGGCCAAAAACATTCAGTACTTC

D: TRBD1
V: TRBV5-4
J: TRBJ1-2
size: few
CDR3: CASSYDRDYGYTF
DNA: TGTGCCAGCAGCTATGACAGGGATTATGGCTACACCTTC

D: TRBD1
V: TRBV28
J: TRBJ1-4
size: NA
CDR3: CASSFWGQGATNEKLFF
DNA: TGTGCCAGCAGTTTTTGGGGACAGGGGGCAACTAATGAAAAACTGTTTTTT